The 15 T cell receptor beta chains in this list originate from one sample, sequenced in a study of blood T cells in healthy people across ages. Alongside a J-beta primer mix, a sample-barcoded 5' primer served in a second PCR lasting roughly 6 to 11 cycles. MiXCR, run by TCRdb on the 5' RACE reads, gives a single entry per CDR3 protein. The repertoire holds hundreds of thousands of distinct CDR3 sequences, with under 25% as singletons. Sequenced: blood. The receptors here all came from a man between 65 and 79 years old in good health.

V gene TRBV14 combines with J gene TRBJ2-5, with 8 bases identical to TRBD1. The CDR3 loop spans 15 amino acids. After removal of 2 bases from V and 4 bases from J, the junction contained 6 bases not matched to a gene. The germline CDR1 and CDR2 sequences are SGHDN and FVKESK. CDR3 nucleotide sequence: TGTGCCAGCAGCCAACAGGGGGCGGTCCGAGAGACCCAGTACTTC. The encoded protein is CASSQQGAVRETQYF.

The chain carries TRBV6-5 and TRBJ2-7; possible D gene TRBD2, 5 bases. Trimming took off 2 bases at V and 2 bases at J, with 10 bases between the two ends. Germline lookup yields CDR1 MNHEY and CDR2 SVGAGI. The CDR3 has 14 residues. The CDR3 nucleotides read TGTGCCAGCAGTTACAAGACTAACGCCTACGAGCAGTACTTC. Its translation is CASSYKTNAYEQYF.

The chain has TRBV7-2 and TRBJ1-5, with D possibly TRBD1 on 6 matching bases. This CDR3 has 15 amino acids. Germline V gives CDR1 SGHTA, CDR2 FQGNSA. The V gene lost 3 bases and the J gene lost 0 bases, with 9 bases spanning the gap. The CDR3 coding sequence is TGTGCCAGCAGCTTGGACAGTTATAGCAATCAGCCCCAGCATTTT. Translation gives CASSLDSYSNQPQHF. The full variable domain, completed using reference TRBV7-2 and TRBJ1-5, is GAGVSQSPSNKVTEKGKDVELRCDPISGHTALYWYRQSLGQGLEFLIYFQGNSAPDKSGLPSDRFSAERTGGSVSTLTIQRTQQEDSAVYLCASSLDSYSNQPQHFGDGTRLSIL.

The chain recombines TRBV30 with TRBJ2-1; D gene ambiguous. The CDR3 has 13 residues. The V end lost 0 bases, the J end lost 3 bases, and 6 bases lay between the germline ends. In germline, CDR1 is GTSNPN, CDR2 SVGIG (reference sequence). CDR3 amino acids: CAWSVLSYNEQFF. CDR3 nucleotide sequence: TGTGCCTGGAGTGTACTCAGCTACAATGAGCAGTTCTTC.

The chain carries TRBV20-1 and TRBJ2-7; 10 bases line up with TRBD2. J was trimmed by 6 bases and V by 6 bases; bases with no gene match: 8. CDR1 DFQATT and CDR2 SNEGSKA come from the germline V gene (reference sequence). The CDR3 length is 13 residues. CDR3 loop: CSATATSGLEQYF. The CDR3 DNA reads as TGCAGTGCAACCGCGACTAGCGGGCTCGAGCAGTACTTC.

The genes are TRBV5-1 and TRBJ2-5; D call uncertain. With the DNA end fitting TRBJ2-1 better, the J assignment may be wrong. CDR3 length: 12 residues. Germline V gene data show CDR1 as SGHRS and CDR2 as YFSETQ. CDR3 DNA: TGCGCCAGCAGCTTGGAGGCCGCTGAGCAGTTCTTC. As protein: CASSLEAAEQFF.

On this clonotype: Its ends do not fully match the called genes, so a read error is possible. The chain recombines TRBV5-1 with TRBJ1-1; unclear D gene. Germline V gene sequence: CDR1 SGHRS, CDR2 YFSETQ. CDR3 length equals 16 residues. Here the CDR3 DNA reads TGCGCCAGCAGCTTGGGGGTAAGGGTATCGAACACTGAAGCTTACTTT. Amino acid sequence: CASSLGVRVSNTEAYF.

The chain employs TRBV20-1 and TRBJ2-7, with 7 bases lining up with TRBD2. The ends lost 5 bases at V and 1 base at J; junction bases unmatched: 8. In germline, CDR1 is DFQATT, CDR2 SNEGSKA (reference sequence). CDR3 size: 14 residues. For the CDR3, the DNA is TGCAGTGCTTTGTCGGGAGGAGGTTCCTACGAGCAGTACTTC. Residues: CSALSGGGSYEQYF.

This clonotype was observed a few times. The chain links TRBV12-3 or TRBV12-4 to TRBJ2-4; D gene ambiguous. V was shortened by 5 bases and J by 6 bases, with 11 bases between the two germline ends. The CDR3 has 13 amino acids. The CDR3 DNA is TGTGCCAGCAGTCCCTGGACGGGAAACATTCAGTACTTC. Translation: CASSPWTGNIQYF.

This clonotype has a handful of counts. The V call is TRBV6-5, the J call TRBJ1-1; D not certain. CDR1 and CDR2 from the germline V gene are MNHEY and SVGAGI. The CDR3 has 15 amino acids. V dropped 4 bases and J dropped 1 base, with 13 bases sitting between them. CDR3 loop: CASSSLGVGNTEAFF. The CDR3 nucleotides are TGTGCCAGCAGTTCCCTCGGGGTGGGGAACACTGAAGCTTTCTTT.

This clonotype was counted at least ten times. The rearrangement links TRBV20-1 to TRBJ1-5; tentative D call: TRBD1 (5 bases). V was trimmed by 6 bases and J by 0 bases, leaving 12 bases between them. The germline V gene encodes CDR1 DFQATT and CDR2 SNEGSKA (reference sequence). The CDR3 covers 14 residues. In DNA form, the CDR3 reads TGCAGTGCCGCCCCAGGGACTAGCAATCAGCCCCAGCATTTT. Protein sequence: CSAAPGTSNQPQHF.

The rearrangement links TRBV6-1 to TRBJ1-4, with unresolved D. The V end was cut by 2 bases, the J end by 4 bases, with 11 bases between. The CDR3 spans 15 residues. From germline, CDR1 is MNHNS and CDR2 SASEGT. This chain's CDR3 is CASSEPGIDNEKLFF. The CDR3 nucleotides are TGTGCCAGCAGTGAACCGGGAATCGATAATGAAAAACTGTTTTTT.

This clonotype was observed a handful of times. The chain employs TRBV30 and TRBJ1-2, with 7 positions matching TRBD1. CDR1 GTSNPN and CDR2 SVGIG come from the germline V gene (reference sequence). CDR3 length equals 14 residues. Trimming cost V 0 bases and J 5 bases; bases outside gene matches: 6. The CDR3 is CAWSVRGGWYGYTF. In nucleotides, the CDR3 is TGTGCCTGGAGTGTACGAGGGGGCTGGTATGGCTACACCTTC.

V usage is TRBV27 and J usage is TRBJ1-3, with 11 positions matching TRBD1. The CDR3 consists of 16 residues. V shed 4 bases, J shed 4 bases, and the junction held 6 bases outside the gene matches. Per the germline V gene, CDR1 is MNHEY and CDR2 is SMNVEV (reference sequence). CDR3 DNA: TGTGCCAGCAGTTGGACAGGGGGCGGTGCAGGAAACACCATATATTTT. Its protein is CASSWTGGGAGNTIYF.

This clonotype was seen more than once but under ten times. The V and J genes are TRBV20-1 and TRBJ2-5; 12 nucleotides match TRBD2. CDR3 length: 15 amino acids. The V gene's germline CDR1 is DFQATT and CDR2 SNEGSKA (reference sequence). After removal of 4 bases from V and 0 bases from J, the junction contained 3 bases not matched to a gene. The chain's CDR3 is CSATRLAGDQETQYF. Here the CDR3 DNA reads TGCAGTGCTACCAGACTAGCGGGAGACCAAGAGACCCAGTACTTC.